This TCR beta chain came from a study of cytotoxic CD8 clonotypes in ibrutinib-treated CLL. CDR3 size: 15 residues. V was clipped by 4 bases and J by 0 bases; unmatched bases: 4. Germline values: CDR1 MNHNS, CDR2 SASEGT. The protocol was immunoSEQ multiplex PCR, while the TCRdb copy is restricted to in-frame clones and leaves out a portion. The table records 330,000 or so clones, 67% of them present only once. This clone was seen only a few times. This sequence joins TRBV6-1 and TRBJ2-3; 7 bases agree with TRBD1. The sequence came from a human donor with chronic lymphocytic leukemia. Material: PBMCs, obtained after 36 months of ibrutinib treatment. The CDR3 loop is CASSGRDRSTDTQYF. CDR3 bases: TGTGCCAGCAGTGGCCGGGACAGAAGCACAGATACGCAGTATTTT.